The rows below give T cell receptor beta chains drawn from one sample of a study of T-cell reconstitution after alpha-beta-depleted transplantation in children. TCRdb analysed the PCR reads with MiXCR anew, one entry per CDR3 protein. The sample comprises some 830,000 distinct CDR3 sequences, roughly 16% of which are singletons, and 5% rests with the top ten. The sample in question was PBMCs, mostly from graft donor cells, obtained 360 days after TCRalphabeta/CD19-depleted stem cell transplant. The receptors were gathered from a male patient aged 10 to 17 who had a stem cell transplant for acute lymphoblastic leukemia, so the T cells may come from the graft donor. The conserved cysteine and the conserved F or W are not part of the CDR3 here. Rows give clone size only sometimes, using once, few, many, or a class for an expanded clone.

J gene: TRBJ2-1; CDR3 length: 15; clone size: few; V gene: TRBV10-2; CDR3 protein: ASQAAVITSSYNEQF
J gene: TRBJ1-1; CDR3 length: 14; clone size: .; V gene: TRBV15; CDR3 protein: ATSRTRGGWYTEAF
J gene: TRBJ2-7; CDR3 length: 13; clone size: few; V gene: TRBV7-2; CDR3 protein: ASSLRGSDYYEQY
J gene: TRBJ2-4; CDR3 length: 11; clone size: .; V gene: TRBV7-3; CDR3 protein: ASSLTGQNIQY
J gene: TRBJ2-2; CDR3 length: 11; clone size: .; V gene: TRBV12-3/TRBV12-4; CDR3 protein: ASRRQGLGELF
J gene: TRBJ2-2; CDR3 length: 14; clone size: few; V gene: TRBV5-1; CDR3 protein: ASSDVRTGLVGELF
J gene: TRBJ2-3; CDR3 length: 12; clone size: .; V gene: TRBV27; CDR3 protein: ASSLTRAGDTQY
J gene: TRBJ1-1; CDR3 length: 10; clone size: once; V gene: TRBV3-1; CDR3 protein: ARRHRRTEAF
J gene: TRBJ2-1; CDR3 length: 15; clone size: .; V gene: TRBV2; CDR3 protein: ASSPFWFPTERNEQF
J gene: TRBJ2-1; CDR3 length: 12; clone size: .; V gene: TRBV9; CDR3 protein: ASSVGGQMNEQF
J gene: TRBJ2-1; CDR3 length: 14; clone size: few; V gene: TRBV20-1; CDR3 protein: SARFRGSTSYNEQF